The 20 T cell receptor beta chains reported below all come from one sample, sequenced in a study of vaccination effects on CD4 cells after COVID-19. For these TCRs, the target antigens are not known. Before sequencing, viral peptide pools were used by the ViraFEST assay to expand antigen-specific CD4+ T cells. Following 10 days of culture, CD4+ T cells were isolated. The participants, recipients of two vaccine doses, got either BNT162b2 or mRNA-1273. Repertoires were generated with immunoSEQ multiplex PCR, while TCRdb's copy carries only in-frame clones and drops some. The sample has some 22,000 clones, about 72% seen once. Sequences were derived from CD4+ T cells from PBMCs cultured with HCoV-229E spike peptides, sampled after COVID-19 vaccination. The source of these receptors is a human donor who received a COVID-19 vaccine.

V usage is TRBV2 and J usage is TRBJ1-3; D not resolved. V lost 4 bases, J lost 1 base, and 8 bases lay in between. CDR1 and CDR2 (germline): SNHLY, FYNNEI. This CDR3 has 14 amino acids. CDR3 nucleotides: TGTGCCAGCAGTGTTGAAGGGTCTGGAAACACCATATATTTT. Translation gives CASSVEGSGNTIYF.

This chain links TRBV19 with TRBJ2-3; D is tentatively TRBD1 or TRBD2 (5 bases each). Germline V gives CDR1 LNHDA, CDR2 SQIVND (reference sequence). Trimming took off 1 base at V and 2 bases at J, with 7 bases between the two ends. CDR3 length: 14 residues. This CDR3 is CASSIGGTTDTQYF. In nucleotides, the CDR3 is TGTGCCAGTAGTATAGGGGGGACCACAGATACGCAGTATTTT.

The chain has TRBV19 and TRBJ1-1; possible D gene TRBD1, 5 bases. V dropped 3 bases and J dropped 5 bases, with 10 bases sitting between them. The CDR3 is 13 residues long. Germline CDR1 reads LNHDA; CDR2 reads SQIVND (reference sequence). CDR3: CASSMGETTEAFF. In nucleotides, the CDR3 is TGTGCCAGTAGTATGGGGGAAACAACTGAAGCTTTCTTT.

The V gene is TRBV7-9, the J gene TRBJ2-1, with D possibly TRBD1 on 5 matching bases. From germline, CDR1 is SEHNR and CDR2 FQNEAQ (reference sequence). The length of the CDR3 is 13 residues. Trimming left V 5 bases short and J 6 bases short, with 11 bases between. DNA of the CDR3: TGTGCCAGCAGCGGACAAATCCGCAATGAGCAGTTCTTC. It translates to CASSGQIRNEQFF. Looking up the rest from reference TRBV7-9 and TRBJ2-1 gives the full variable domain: DTGVSQNPRHKITKRGQNVTFRCDPISEHNRLYWYRQTLGQGPEFLTYFQNEAQLEKSRLLSDRFSAERPKGSFSTLEIQRTEQGDSAMYLCASSGQIRNEQFFGPGTRLTVL.

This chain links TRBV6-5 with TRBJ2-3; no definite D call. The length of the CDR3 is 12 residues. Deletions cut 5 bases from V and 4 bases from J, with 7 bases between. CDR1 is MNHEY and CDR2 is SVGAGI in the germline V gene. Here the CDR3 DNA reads TGTGCCAGCAGTCCAAATGCAGATACGCAGTATTTT. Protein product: CASSPNADTQYF.

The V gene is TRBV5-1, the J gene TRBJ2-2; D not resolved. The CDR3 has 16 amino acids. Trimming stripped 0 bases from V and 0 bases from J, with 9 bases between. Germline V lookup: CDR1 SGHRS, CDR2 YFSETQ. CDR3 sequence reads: CASSLGPFTNTGELFF. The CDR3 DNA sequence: TGCGCCAGCAGCTTGGGACCCTTCACGAACACCGGGGAGCTGTTTTTT.

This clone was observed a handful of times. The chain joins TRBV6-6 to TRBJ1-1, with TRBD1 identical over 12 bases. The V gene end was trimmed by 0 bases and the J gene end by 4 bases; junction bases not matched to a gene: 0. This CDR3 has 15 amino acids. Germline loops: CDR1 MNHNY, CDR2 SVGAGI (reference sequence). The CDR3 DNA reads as TGTGCCAGCAGTTACTCGGGACAGGGGGCCACTGAAGCTTTCTTT. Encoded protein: CASSYSGQGATEAFF.

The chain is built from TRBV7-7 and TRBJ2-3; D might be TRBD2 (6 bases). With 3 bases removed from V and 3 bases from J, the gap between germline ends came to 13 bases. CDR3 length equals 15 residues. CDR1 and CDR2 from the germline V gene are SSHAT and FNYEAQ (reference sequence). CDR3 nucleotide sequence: TGTGCCAGCAGCTTTTCGGGAGCGGGTACAGATACGCAGTATTTT. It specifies CASSFSGAGTDTQYF.

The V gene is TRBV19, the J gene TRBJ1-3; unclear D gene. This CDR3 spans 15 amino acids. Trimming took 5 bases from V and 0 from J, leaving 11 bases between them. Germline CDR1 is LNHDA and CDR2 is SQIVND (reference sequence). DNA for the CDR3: TGTGCCAGTAGTTCCGGGGTTATCTCTGGAAACACCATATATTTT. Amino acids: CASSSGVISGNTIYF.

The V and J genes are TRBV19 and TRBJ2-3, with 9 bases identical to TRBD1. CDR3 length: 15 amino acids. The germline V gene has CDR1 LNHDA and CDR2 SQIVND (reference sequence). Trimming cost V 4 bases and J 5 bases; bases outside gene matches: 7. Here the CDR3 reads CASSSQQGAGDTQYF. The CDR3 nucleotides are TGTGCCAGTAGTAGCCAACAGGGGGCCGGAGATACGCAGTATTTT.

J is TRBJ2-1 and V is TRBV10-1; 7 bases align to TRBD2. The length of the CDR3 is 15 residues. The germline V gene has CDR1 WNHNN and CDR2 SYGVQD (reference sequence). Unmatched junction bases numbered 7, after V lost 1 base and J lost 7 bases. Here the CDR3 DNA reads TGCGCCAGCAGTGAGTTGGGGGGGGTGGAGAATGAGCAGTTCTTC. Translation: CASSELGGVENEQFF.

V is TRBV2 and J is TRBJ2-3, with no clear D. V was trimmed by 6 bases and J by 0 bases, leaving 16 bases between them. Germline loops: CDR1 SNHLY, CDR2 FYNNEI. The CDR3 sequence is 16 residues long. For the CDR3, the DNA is TGTGCCAGCAGCTTAATAGGCATCACTAGCACAGATACGCAGTATTTT. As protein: CASSLIGITSTDTQYF. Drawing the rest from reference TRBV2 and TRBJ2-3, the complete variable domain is EPEVTQTPSHQVTQMGQEVILRCVPISNHLYFYWYRQILGQKVEFLVSFYNNEISEKSEIFDDQFSVERPDGSNFTLKIRSTKLEDSAMYFCASSLIGITSTDTQYFGPGTRLTVL.

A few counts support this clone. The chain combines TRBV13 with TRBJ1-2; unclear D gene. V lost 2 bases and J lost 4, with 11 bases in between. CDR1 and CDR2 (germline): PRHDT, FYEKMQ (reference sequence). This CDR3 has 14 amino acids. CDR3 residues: CASSLNRGAYGYTF. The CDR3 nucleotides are TGTGCCAGCAGCTTAAACCGAGGAGCCTATGGCTACACCTTC. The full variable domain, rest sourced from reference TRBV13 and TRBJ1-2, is AAGVIQSPRHLIKEKRETATLKCYPIPRHDTVYWYQQGPGQDPQFLISFYEKMQSDKGSIPDRFSAQQFSDYHSELNMSSLELGDSALYFCASSLNRGAYGYTFGSGTRLTVV.

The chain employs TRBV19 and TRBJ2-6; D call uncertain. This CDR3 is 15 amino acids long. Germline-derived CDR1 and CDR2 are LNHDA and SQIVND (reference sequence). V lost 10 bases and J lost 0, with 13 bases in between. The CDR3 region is CATSHQPSGANVLTF. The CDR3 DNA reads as TGTGCCACCTCCCATCAGCCCTCTGGGGCCAACGTCCTGACTTTC.

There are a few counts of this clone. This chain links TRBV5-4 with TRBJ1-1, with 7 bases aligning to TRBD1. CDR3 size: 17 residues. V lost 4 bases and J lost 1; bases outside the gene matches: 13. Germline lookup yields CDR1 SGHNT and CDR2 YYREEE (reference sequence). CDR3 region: CASSPVGGGWGNTEAFF. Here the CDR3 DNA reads TGTGCCAGCAGCCCGGTGGGAGGGGGCTGGGGGAACACTGAAGCTTTCTTT.

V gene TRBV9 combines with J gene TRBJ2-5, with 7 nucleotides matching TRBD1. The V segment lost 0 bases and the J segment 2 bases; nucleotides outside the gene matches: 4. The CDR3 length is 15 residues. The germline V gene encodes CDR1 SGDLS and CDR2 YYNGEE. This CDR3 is CASSVETGTQETQYF. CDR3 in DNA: TGTGCCAGCAGCGTAGAGACAGGGACGCAAGAGACCCAGTACTTC. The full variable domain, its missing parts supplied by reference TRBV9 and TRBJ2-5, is DSGVTQTPKHLITATGQRVTLRCSPRSGDLSVYWYQQSLDQGLQFLIQYYNGEERAKGNILERFSAQQFPDLHSELNLSSLELGDSALYFCASSVETGTQETQYFGPGTRLLVL.

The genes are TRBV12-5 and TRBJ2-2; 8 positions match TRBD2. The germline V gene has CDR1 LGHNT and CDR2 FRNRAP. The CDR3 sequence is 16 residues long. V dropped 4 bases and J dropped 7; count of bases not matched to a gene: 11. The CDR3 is CASGSRSGGPIGELFF. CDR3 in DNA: TGTGCTAGTGGTTCCCGGTCGGGAGGGCCTATCGGGGAGCTGTTTTTT. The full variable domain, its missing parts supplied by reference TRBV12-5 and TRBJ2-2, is DARVTQTPRHKVTEMGQEVTMRCQPILGHNTVFWYRQTMMQGLELLAYFRNRAPLDDSGMPKDRFSAEMPDATLATLKIQPSEPRDSAVYFCASGSRSGGPIGELFFGEGSRLTVL.

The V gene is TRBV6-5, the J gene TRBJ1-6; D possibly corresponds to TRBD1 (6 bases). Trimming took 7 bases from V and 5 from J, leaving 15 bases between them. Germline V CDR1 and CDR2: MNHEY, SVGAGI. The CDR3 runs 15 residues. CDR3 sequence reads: CASKNRDIDNSPLHF. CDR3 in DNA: TGTGCCAGCAAAAATCGGGACATAGATAATTCACCCCTCCACTTT.

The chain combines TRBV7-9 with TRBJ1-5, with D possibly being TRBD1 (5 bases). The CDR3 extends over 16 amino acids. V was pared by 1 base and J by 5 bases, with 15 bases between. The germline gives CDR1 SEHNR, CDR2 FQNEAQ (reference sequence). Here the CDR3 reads CASSLVWGTGDQPQHF. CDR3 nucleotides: TGTGCCAGCAGCTTAGTATGGGGGACTGGGGATCAGCCCCAGCATTTT. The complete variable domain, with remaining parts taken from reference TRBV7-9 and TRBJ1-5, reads DTGVSQNPRHKITKRGQNVTFRCDPISEHNRLYWYRQTLGQGPEFLTYFQNEAQLEKSRLLSDRFSAERPKGSFSTLEIQRTEQGDSAMYLCASSLVWGTGDQPQHFGDGTRLSIL.

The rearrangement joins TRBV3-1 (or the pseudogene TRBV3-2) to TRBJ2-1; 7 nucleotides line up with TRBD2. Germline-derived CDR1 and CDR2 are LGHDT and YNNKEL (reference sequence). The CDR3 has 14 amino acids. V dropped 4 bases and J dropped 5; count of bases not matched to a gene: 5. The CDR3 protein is CASSPRTRNNEQFF. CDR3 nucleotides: TGTGCCAGCAGCCCCCGGACTAGAAACAATGAGCAGTTCTTC.